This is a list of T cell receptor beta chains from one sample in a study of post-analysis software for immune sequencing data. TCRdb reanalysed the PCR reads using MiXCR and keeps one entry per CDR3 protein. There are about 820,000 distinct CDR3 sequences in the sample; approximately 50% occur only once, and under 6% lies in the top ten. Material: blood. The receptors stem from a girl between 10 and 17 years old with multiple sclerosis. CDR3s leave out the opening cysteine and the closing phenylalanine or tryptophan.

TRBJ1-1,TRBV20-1,SARARAGIGTEAF
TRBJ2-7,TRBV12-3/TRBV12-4,ASSLLTGTEQY
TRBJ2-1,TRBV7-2,ASSTSSGNEQF
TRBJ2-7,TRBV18,ASSPGIGQSSYEQY
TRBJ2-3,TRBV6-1,ASRTSGGATDTQY
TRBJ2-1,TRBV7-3,ASSLPGTAPYNEQF
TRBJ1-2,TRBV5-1,ASSPTLEPTNYGYT
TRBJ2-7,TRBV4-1,ASRNFLGNGGYEQY
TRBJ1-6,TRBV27,ASSPRTDLNSPLH
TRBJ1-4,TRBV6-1,ASRQGTTNEKLF
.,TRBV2,ASNMGGIAEQY
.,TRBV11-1,ASSFAGTSGIGQKREQY
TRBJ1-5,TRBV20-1,SARDRGQRRFNQPQH
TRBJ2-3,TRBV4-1,ASSQTSGSPDTQY
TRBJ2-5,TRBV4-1,ASSQDFPGHPFQETQY
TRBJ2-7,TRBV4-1,ASSPPGLAGAYEQY
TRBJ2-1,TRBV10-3,AISPTGSSYNEQF
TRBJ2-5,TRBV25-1,ASSEFGQQETQY
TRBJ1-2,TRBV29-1,SGGGQGHYGYT
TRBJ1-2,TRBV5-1,ASSRDRADYGYT
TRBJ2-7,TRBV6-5,ASSYLWGTPYEQY
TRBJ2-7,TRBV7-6,ASSLGGTVSYEQY
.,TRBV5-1,ASSIQTSGPQETQY
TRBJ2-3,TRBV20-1,SARDPGTSTDTQY
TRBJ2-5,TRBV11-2,ASSLRTIQETQY
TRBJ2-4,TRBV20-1,SAAWYKNIQY
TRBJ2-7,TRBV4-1,ASSQVWADISYEQY
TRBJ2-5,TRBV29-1,SYIGGRETQY
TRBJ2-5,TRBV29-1,SVDPSGSSEQY
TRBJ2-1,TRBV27,ASSPAVGNFRDEQF
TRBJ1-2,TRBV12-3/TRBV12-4,ASSKGQGYGYT
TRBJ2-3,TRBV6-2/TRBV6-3,ASSHSLAARTDTQY
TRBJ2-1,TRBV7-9,ASSWGFYNEQF
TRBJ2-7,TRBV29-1,SVDEVKGRREQY
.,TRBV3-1,ASSQARVRETQY